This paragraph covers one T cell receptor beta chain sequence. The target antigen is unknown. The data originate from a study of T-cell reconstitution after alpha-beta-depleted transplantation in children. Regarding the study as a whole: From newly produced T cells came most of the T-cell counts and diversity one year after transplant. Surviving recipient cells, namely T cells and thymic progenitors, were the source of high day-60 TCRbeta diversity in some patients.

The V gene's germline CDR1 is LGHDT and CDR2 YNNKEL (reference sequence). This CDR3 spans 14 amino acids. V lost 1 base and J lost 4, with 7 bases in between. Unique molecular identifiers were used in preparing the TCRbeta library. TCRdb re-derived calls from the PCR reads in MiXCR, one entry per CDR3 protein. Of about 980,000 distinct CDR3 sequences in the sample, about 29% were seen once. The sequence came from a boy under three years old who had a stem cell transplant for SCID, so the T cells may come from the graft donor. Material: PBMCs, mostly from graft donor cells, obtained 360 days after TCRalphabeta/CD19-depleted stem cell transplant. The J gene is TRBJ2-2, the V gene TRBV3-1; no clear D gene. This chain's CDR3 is CASSQVRSTGELFF. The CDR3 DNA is TGTGCCAGCAGCCAAGTGCGGAGCACCGGGGAGCTGTTTTTT.